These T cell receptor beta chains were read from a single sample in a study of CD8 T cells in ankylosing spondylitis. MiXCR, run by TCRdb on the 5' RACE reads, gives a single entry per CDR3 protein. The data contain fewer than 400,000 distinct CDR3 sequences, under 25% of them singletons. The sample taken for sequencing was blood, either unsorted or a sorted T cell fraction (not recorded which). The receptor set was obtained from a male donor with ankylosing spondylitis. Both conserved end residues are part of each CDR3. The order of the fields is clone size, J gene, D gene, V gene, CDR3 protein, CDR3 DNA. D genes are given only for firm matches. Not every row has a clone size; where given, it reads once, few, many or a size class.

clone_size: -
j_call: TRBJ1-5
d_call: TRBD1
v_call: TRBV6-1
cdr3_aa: CASSWTGSDSQPQHF
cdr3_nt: TGTGCCAGCAGCTGGACAGGGTCCGACAGTCAGCCCCAGCATTTT

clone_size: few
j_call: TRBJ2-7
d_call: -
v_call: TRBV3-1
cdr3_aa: CASSQGGQRPFYEQYF
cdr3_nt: TGTGCCAGCAGCCAAGGTGGACAGAGGCCTTTCTACGAGCAGTACTTC

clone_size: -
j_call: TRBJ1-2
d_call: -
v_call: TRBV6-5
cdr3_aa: CASSYSGIVYGYTF
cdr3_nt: TGTGCCAGCAGTTACTCGGGGATCGTCTATGGCTACACCTTC

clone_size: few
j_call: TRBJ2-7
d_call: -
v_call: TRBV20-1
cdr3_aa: CAANFGGHYEQYF
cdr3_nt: TGCGCGGCGAACTTCGGGGGTCACTACGAGCAGTACTTC

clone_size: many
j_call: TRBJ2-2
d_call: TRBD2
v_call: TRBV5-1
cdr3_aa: CASTGTLAGGSGELFF
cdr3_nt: TGCGCCAGCACCGGCACCCTAGCGGGAGGTTCCGGGGAGCTGTTTTTT

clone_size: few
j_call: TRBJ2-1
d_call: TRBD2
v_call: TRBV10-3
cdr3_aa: CAISGRLAGVLSEQFF
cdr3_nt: TGTGCCATCAGTGGTAGACTAGCGGGAGTTCTCAGTGAGCAGTTCTTC

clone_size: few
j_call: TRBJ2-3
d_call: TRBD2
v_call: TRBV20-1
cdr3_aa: CSGMVAGRLDTQYF
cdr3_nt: TGCAGTGGTATGGTAGCGGGACGCCTAGATACGCAGTATTTT

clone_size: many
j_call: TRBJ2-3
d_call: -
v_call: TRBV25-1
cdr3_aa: CASTKLGLGTDTQYF
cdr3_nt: TGTGCCAGCACCAAACTAGGACTGGGCACAGATACGCAGTATTTT

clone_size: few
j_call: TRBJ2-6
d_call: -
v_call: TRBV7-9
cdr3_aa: CASSFQGRGANVLTF
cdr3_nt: TGTGCCAGCAGCTTCCAGGGGAGAGGGGCCAACGTCCTGACTTTC

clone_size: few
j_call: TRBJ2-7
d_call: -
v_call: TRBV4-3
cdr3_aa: CASSQDIGSSYEQYF
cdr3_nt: TGCGCCAGCAGCCAAGATATAGGGAGCTCCTACGAGCAGTACTTC

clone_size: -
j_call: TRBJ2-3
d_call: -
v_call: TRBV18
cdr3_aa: CASSRENGDTQYF
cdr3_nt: TGTGCCAGCTCACGTGAGAACGGAGATACGCAGTATTTT

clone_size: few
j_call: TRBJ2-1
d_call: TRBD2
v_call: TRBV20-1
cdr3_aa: CSATRASGRAEQFF
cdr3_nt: TGCAGTGCCACCCGGGCTAGCGGGAGGGCGGAGCAGTTCTTC

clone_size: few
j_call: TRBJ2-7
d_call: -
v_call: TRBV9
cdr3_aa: CASSVGIALSSYEQYF
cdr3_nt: TGTGCCAGCAGCGTAGGGATAGCGCTAAGCTCCTACGAGCAGTACTTC

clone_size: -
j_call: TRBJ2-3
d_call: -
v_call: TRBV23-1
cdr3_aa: CASSQRGGDEDTQYF
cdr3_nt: TGCGCCAGCAGTCAGCGAGGGGGTGATGAAGATACGCAGTATTTT

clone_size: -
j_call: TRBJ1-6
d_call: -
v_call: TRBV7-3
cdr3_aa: CASSLGQNGISPLHF
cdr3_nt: TGTGCCAGCAGCTTAGGACAGAATGGGATTTCACCCCTCCACTTT

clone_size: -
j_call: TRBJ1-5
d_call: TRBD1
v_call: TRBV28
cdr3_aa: CASTPERGQGANQPQHF
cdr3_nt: TGTGCCAGCACCCCCGAGCGTGGACAGGGGGCTAATCAGCCCCAGCATTTT

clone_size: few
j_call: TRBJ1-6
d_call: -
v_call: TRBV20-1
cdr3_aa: CSARENNSPLHF
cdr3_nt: TGCAGTGCTAGAGAAAATAATTCACCCCTCCACTTT

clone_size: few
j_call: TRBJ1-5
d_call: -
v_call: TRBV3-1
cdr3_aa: CASSQTQGGQPQHF
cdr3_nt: TGTGCCAGCAGCCAGACACAGGGAGGTCAGCCCCAGCATTTT

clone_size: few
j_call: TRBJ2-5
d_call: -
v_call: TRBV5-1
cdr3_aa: CASSLGGSRAQETQYF
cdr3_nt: TGCGCCAGCAGCTTGGGGGGCAGTAGAGCACAAGAGACCCAGTACTTC

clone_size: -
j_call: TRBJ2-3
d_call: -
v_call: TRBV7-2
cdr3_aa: CASSLDSKRGDTQYF
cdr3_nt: TGTGCCAGCAGCTTAGATAGTAAAAGGGGAGATACGCAGTATTTT

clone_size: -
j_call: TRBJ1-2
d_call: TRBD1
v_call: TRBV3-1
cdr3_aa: CASSQGQGDYGYTF
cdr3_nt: TGTGCCAGCAGCCAAGGACAGGGCGACTATGGCTACACCTTC

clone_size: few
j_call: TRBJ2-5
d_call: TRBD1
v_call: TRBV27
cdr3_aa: CASSADRQETQYF
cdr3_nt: TGTGCCAGCAGCGCGGACAGGCAAGAGACCCAGTACTTC

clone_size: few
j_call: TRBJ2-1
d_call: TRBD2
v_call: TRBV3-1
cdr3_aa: CASSQDPRSAGGGNEQFF
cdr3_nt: TGTGCCAGCAGCCAAGACCCACGCTCCGCGGGAGGGGGGAATGAGCAGTTCTTC

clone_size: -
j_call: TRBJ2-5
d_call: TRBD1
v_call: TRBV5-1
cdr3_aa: CASSYSGGGPGETQYF
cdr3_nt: TGCGCCAGCAGCTACTCAGGGGGCGGACCAGGAGAGACCCAGTACTTC

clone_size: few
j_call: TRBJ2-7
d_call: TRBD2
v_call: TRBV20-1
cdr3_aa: CSASMPSGREYEQYF
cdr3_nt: TGCAGTGCTAGTATGCCTAGCGGGAGGGAGTACGAGCAGTACTTC

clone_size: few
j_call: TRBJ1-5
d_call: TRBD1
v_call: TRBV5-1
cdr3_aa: CASSPGGQDQPQHF
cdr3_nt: TGCGCCAGCAGCCCCGGGGGACAGGATCAGCCCCAGCATTTT

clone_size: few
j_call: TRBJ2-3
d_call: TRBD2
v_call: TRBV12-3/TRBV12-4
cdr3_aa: CASSLMPGGGTQYF
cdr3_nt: TGTGCCAGCAGTTTGATGCCGGGAGGGGGTACGCAGTATTTT

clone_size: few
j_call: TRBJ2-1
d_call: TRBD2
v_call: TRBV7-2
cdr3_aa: CASSWTSGMYEQFF
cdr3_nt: TGTGCCAGCAGCTGGACTAGCGGGATGTATGAGCAGTTCTTC

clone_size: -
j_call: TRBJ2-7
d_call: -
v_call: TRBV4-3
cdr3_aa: CASSQDIAYEQYF
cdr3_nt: TGCGCCAGCAGCCAAGATATCGCCTACGAGCAGTACTTC

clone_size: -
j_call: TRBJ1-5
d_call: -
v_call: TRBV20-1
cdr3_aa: CSAGPDPPNQPQHF
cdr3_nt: TGCAGTGCTGGACCGGACCCCCCCAATCAGCCCCAGCATTTT

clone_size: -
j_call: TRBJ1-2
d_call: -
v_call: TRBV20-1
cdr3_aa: CSARRGARGYTF
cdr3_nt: TGCAGTGCTAGACGGGGGGCGAGGGGCTACACCTTC

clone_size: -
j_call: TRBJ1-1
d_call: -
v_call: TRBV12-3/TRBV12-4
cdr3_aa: CASSSGGKYTEAFF
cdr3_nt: TGTGCCAGCAGTTCGGGAGGGAAGTACACTGAAGCTTTCTTT

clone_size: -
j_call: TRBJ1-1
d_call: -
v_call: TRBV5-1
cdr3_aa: CASSYSEVTNTEAFF
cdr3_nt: TGCGCCAGCAGCTACTCGGAGGTAACAAACACTGAAGCTTTCTTT

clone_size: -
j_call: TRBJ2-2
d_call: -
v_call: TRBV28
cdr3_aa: CASYSRNTGELFF
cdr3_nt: TGTGCCAGCTACTCCCGGAACACCGGGGAGCTGTTTTTT

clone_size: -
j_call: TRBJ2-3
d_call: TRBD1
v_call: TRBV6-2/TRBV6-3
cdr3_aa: CASSYLLTQGARTDTQYF
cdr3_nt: TGTGCCAGCAGTTACCTTCTCACACAGGGGGCACGGACAGATACGCAGTATTTT

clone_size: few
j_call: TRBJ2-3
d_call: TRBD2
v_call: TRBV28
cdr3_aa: CASSLFLRTSGRSTDTQYF
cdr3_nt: TGTGCCAGCAGTTTATTTCTCCGGACTAGCGGGAGGAGCACAGATACGCAGTATTTT

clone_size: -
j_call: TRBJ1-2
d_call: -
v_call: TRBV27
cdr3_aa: CASNSADLGPYGYTF
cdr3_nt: TGTGCCAGCAATTCCGCGGACTTGGGTCCTTATGGCTACACCTTC

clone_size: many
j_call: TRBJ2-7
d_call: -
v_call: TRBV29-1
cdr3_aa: CSVGRDNFYEQYF
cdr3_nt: TGCAGCGTTGGAAGAGACAACTTCTACGAGCAGTACTTC

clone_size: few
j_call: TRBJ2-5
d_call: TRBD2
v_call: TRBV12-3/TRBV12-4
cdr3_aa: CASSLAKAGGETQYF
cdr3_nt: TGTGCCAGCAGTTTAGCCAAAGCGGGAGGAGAGACCCAGTACTTC

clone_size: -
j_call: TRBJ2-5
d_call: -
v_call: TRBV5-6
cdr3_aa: CASSLLGDQYF
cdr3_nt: TGTGCCAGCAGCCTCCTCGGGGACCAGTACTTC

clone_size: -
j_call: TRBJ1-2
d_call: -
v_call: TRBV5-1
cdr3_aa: CASSQGSGGFGYTF
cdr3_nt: TGCGCCAGCAGCCAAGGCTCCGGTGGGTTCGGCTACACCTTC

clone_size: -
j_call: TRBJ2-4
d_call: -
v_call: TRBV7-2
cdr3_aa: CASSLALDSTKNIQYF
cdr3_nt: TGTGCCAGCAGCTTAGCGTTAGATTCAACCAAAAACATTCAGTACTTC

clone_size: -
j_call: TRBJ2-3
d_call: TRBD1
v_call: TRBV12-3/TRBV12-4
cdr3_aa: CASSLRLGTGTDTQYF
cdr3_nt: TGTGCCAGCAGTCTCCGACTCGGGACAGGGACAGATACGCAGTATTTT

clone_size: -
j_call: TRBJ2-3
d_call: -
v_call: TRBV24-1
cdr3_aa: CATSDGTPGDTQYF
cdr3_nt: TGTGCCACCAGTGATGGGACTCCCGGGGATACGCAGTATTTT

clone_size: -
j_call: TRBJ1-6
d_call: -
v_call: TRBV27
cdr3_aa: CASSLSDSPPNSPLHF
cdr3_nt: TGTGCCAGCAGTTTAAGCGACAGTCCCCCGAATTCACCCCTCCACTTT

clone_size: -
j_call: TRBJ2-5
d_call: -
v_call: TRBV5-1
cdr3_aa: CASSPRHFQETQYF
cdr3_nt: TGCGCCAGCAGCCCGCGGCACTTCCAAGAGACCCAGTACTTC

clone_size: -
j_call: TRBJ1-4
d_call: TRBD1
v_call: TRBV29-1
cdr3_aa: CSVAGTGSEKLFF
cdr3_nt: TGCAGCGTAGCCGGGACAGGGAGTGAAAAACTGTTTTTT

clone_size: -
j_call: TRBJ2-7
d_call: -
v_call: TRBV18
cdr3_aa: CASSPTRAADYEQYF
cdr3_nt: TGTGCCAGCTCACCTACCCGGGCAGCGGACTACGAGCAGTACTTC

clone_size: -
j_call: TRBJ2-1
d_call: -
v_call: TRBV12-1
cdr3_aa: CASSFVGLAGRRGNNEQFF
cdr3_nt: TGTGCCAGCAGCTTTGTGGGACTAGCGGGCCGACGGGGGAACAATGAGCAGTTCTTC

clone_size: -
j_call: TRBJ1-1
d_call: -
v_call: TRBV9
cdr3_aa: CASSGVGVDTEAFF
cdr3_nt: TGTGCCAGCAGCGGGGTGGGGGTTGACACTGAAGCTTTCTTT

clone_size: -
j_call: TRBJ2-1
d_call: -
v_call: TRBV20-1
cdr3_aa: CSAGSAEGSSYNEQFF
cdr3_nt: TGCAGTGCCGGATCGGCGGAGGGGAGCTCCTACAATGAGCAGTTCTTC

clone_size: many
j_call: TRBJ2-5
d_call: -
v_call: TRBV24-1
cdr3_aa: CATMKAGQETQYF
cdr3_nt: TGTGCCACCATGAAGGCAGGCCAAGAGACCCAGTACTTC

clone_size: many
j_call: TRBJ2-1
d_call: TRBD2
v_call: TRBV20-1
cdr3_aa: CSVSGLAGREQFF
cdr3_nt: TGCAGTGTCTCTGGACTAGCGGGACGTGAGCAGTTCTTC